This T cell receptor (beta chain) was recovered during a study of monozygotic twins with inflammatory bowel disease. Whole-study results and caveats: Different subtypes (of T cells) could not be told apart from one another.

3,000 to 4,500 ng of total RNA went into each TCR library. Eight separate reactions per sample served to make cDNA. Each CDR3 protein gets one entry in TCRdb, which reprocessed the 5' RACE reads and gives no DNA. The sample includes 310,000 or so distinct CDR3 sequences. The CDR3 spans 15 residues. The V gene's germline CDR1 is DFQATT and CDR2 SNEGSKA (reference sequence). Each donor had 2.5 ml of blood drawn. Note on this clonotype: Its antigen is unidentified.

Sequenced: blood. The receptor comes from a human donor with ulcerative colitis or Crohn's disease, or a healthy co-twin of an affected twin (not recorded which). The chain links TRBV20-1 to TRBJ2-1; TCRdb lists TRBD2, though no DNA is available to test this call. The CDR3 sequence is CSAPGLAELYNEQFF.